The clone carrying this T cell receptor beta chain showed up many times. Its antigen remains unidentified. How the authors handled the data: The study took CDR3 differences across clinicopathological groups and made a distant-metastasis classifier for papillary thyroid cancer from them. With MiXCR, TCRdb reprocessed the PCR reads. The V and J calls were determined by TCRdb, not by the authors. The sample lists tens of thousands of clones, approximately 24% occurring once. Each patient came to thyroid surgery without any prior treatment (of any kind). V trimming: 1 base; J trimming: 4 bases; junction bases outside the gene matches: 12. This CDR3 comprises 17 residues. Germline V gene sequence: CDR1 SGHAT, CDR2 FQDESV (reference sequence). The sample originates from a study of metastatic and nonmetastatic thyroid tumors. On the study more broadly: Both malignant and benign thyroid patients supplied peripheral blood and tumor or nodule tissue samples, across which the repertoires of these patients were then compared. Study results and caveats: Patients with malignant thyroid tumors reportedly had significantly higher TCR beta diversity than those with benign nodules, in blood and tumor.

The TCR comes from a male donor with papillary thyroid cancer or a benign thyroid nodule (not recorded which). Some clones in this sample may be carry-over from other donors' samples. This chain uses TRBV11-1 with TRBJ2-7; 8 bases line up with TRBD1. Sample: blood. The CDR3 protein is CASSLDKVAGQGYEQYF. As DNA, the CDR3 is TGTGCCAGCAGCTTAGATAAAGTGGCCGGACAGGGTTACGAGCAGTACTTC.